These 7 T cell receptor beta chains were sequenced from one sample in a study of cytomegalovirus exposure and HLA in healthy donors. 13 Jbeta primers and 60 Vbeta primers were used for the PCR. Using immunoSEQ multiplex PCR, the repertoire was profiled, and TCRdb retains in-frame clones only, with some absent. This table has 110,000 to 150,000 clones, around 70% appearing once. The specimen was PBMCs. The receptors here all came from a young woman in good health and CMV-seronegative.

This clone was recorded a few times. This rearrangement joins TRBV5-6 to TRBJ1-5; 7 bases are a match to TRBD1. Germline-derived CDR1 and CDR2 are SGHDT and YYEEEE. The junction had 5 bases not matched to a gene; V was cut back by 1 base and J by 4 bases. There are 15 residues in the CDR3. The CDR3 nucleotides are TGTGCCAGCAGCTTGTGGGCAGGGGGGAATCAGCCCCAGCATTTT. It yields the protein CASSLWAGGNQPQHF.

This chain links TRBV6-5 with TRBJ1-1; D not certain. The CDR3 consists of 14 residues. CDR1 and CDR2 (germline): MNHEY, SVGAGI. Trimming removed 7 bases from V and 0 bases from J, with 12 bases in between. CDR3 coding DNA: TGTGCCAGCATCACGGGAGGAGTGAACACTGAAGCTTTCTTT. It yields the protein CASITGGVNTEAFF.

V and J are TRBV4-2 and TRBJ1-4; perhaps TRBD1 as D (6 bases). The CDR3 has 16 amino acids. Germline CDR1 LGHNA, CDR2 YNFKEQ. V was cut by 0 bases and J by 7 bases, with 15 bases left in between. The chain's CDR3 is CASSQDGGGRGEKLFF. The CDR3 DNA sequence: TGTGCCAGCAGCCAAGATGGGGGGGGGCGCGGTGAAAAACTGTTTTTT.

The chain recombines TRBV4-3 with TRBJ2-1, with a possible D match to TRBD2 (5 bases). Germline CDR1 LGHNA, CDR2 YSLEER. V was trimmed by 3 bases and J by 2 bases, leaving 8 bases between them. CDR3 length equals 14 residues. CDR3 DNA: TGCGCCAGCAGCCACAGCGGAACCTACAATGAGCAGTTCTTC. It translates to CASSHSGTYNEQFF.

The chain has TRBV5-4 and TRBJ1-2; possible D gene TRBD1, 5 bases. The germline V gene encodes CDR1 SGHNT and CDR2 YYREEE (reference sequence). V was pared by 4 bases and J by 0 bases, with 13 bases between. CDR3 size: 15 residues. Here the CDR3 reads CASSLGHKANYGYTF. The DNA for the CDR3 is TGTGCCAGCAGCCTAGGACACAAAGCTAACTATGGCTACACCTTC.

V gene TRBV15 combines with J gene TRBJ2-5, with a possible D match to TRBD1 (5 bases). The DNA end is a closer match to TRBJ2-7, so the J assignment may be wrong. Germline CDR1 reads LNHNV; CDR2 reads YYDKDF (reference sequence). CDR3 size: 17 residues. The CDR3 is CATSRGRETLPSYEQYF. The CDR3 bases are TGTGCCACCAGCAGGGGGCGTGAGACACTCCCCTCCTACGAGCAGTACTTC.

The chain has TRBV4-2 and TRBJ1-1; 9 nucleotides match TRBD1. There are 16 residues in the CDR3. The trim removed 0 bases at V and 3 bases at J, leaving 5 bases unmatched. Germline V gene lookup returns CDR1 LGHNA and CDR2 YNFKEQ. The DNA of the CDR3 is TGTGCCAGCAGCCAAGACGGGACAGGGCTGTACACTGAAGCTTTCTTT. It encodes CASSQDGTGLYTEAFF.